These 20 T cell receptor beta chains share one sample of origin, sequenced in a study of PD-L1 blockade in urothelial cancer. Libraries were prepared by immunoSEQ multiplex PCR; TCRdb keeps only in-frame clonotypes and omits some of them. The table records about 76,000 clones, 91% of them present only once. As for time point: peripheral blood 6 weeks after treatment start. The input for sequencing was PBMCs, taken around atezolizumab (anti-PD-L1) treatment. The receptor set was obtained from a woman older than 75 with urothelial cancer.

This rearrangement joins TRBV2 to TRBJ2-1; 8 positions match TRBD1. This CDR3 contains 15 residues. Trimming at V came to 5 bases and at J to 4 bases, leaving 7 bases not matched to a gene. From germline, CDR1 is SNHLY and CDR2 FYNNEI. DNA of the CDR3: TGTGCCAGCAGTACAGACAGGGGAGGTTACAATGAGCAGTTCTTC. Translated: CASSTDRGGYNEQFF.

The rearrangement links TRBV27 to TRBJ1-2; a possible D gene is TRBD1 (5 bases). Trimming shortened V by 3 bases and J by 7 bases, and 12 bases separated the two germline ends. The CDR3 is made up of 13 amino acids. The germline gives CDR1 MNHEY, CDR2 SMNVEV (reference sequence). The CDR3 DNA reads TGTGCCAGCAGTTTCCTTCAGGGTTTTGGCTACACCTTC. Translation: CASSFLQGFGYTF.

The chain recombines TRBV19 with TRBJ2-1; 13 bases line up with TRBD2. CDR1 is LNHDA, CDR2 SQIVND, per germline (reference sequence). The ends lost 1 base at V and 1 base at J; junction bases unmatched: 7. There are 19 residues in the CDR3. As DNA, the CDR3 is TGTGCCAGTAGTATAGGACGGACTAGCGGGAGCGGATCCTACAATGAGCAGTTCTTC. This encodes CASSIGRTSGSGSYNEQFF.

V is TRBV6-1 and J is TRBJ2-7; 8 nucleotides match TRBD1. The CDR3 totals 15 residues. J lost 6 bases, V lost 5 bases, and 12 bases had no gene match. Germline CDR1 reads MNHNS; CDR2 reads SASEGT. The chain's CDR3 is CASSKSGGVQSEQYF. In nucleotides, the CDR3 is TGTGCCAGCAGTAAGTCAGGGGGCGTTCAATCCGAGCAGTACTTC.

The chain links TRBV9 to TRBJ2-3; 8 bases match TRBD2. CDR3 length: 15 amino acids. Germline CDR1 and CDR2: SGDLS and YYNGEE. The V and J ends lost 3 bases and 2 bases, in that order; junction bases with no gene match: 5. The CDR3 DNA reads TGTGCCAGCAGCGCCTTTAGCGGGGACACAGATACGCAGTATTTT. Translated: CASSAFSGDTDTQYF.

This clone is a singleton in its sample. V usage is TRBV5-4 and J usage is TRBJ2-7, with D perhaps matching TRBD2 (6 bases). The germline V gene encodes CDR1 SGHNT and CDR2 YYREEE (reference sequence). The CDR3 is made up of 15 amino acids. Trimming shortened V by 1 base and J by 5 bases, and 16 bases separated the two germline ends. The CDR3 region is CASSLSGQGSHEQYF. CDR3 sequence (DNA): TGTGCCAGCAGCTTGAGCGGGCAGGGTAGCCACGAGCAGTACTTC.

This sequence joins TRBV14 and TRBJ2-5; 10 nucleotides line up with TRBD2. The CDR3 loop spans 16 amino acids. Germline V lookup: CDR1 SGHDN, CDR2 FVKESK. V trimming: 1 base; J trimming: 2 bases; junction bases outside the gene matches: 4. CDR3 amino acids: CASSQGTSGSQETQYF. Here the CDR3 DNA reads TGTGCCAGCAGCCAAGGGACTAGCGGTTCTCAAGAGACCCAGTACTTC.

This clone has just one count. The CDR3 region has the DNA TGTGCCAGTAGTTCCGGGACAGGGGCTTCCGGCTACACCTTC. Protein sequence: CASSSGTGASGYTF. This rearrangement joins TRBV19 to TRBJ1-2; 10 bases are a match to TRBD1. V trimming: 5 bases; J trimming: 8 bases; junction bases outside the gene matches: 8. Germline assignment: CDR1 LNHDA and CDR2 SQIVND (reference sequence). This CDR3 is built from 14 residues.

The chain combines TRBV25-1 with TRBJ2-2; TRBD1 agrees at 9 bases. This CDR3 has 16 amino acids. V was pared by 6 bases and J by 6 bases, with 11 bases of the junction left unmatched. Germline-derived CDR1 and CDR2 are MGHDK and SYGVNS. The CDR3 DNA reads as TGTGCCAGCAGACCTACGGGACAGGGTCGGGCCGGGGAGCTGTTTTTT. Its translation: CASRPTGQGRAGELFF.

The V call is TRBV5-4, the J call TRBJ1-1; no definite D call. CDR1 and CDR2 (germline): SGHNT, YYREEE (reference sequence). The length of the CDR3 is 14 residues. Trimming removed 4 bases from V and 3 bases from J, with 13 bases in between. CDR3 loop: CASSPLGVDTEAFF. For the CDR3, the DNA is TGTGCCAGCAGCCCACTCGGGGTGGACACTGAAGCTTTCTTT.

The chain combines TRBV5-1 with TRBJ1-3; D is perhaps TRBD1 (6 bases). This CDR3 has 14 amino acids. Looked up from germline, CDR1 is SGHRS and CDR2 is YFSETQ. The V and J ends lost 3 bases and 2 bases respectively, with 9 bases between them. The CDR3 region has the DNA TGCGCCAGCAGCTCTGCAGGGGCTGGAAACACCATATATTTT. Amino acids: CASSSAGAGNTIYF.

This sequence joins TRBV6-1 and TRBJ2-5; 10 nucleotides match TRBD1. This CDR3 has 14 amino acids. CDR1 and CDR2 from the germline V gene are MNHNS and SASEGT. Losses at the gene ends were 5 bases for V and 5 bases for J; bases not matched to a gene: 5. This CDR3 is CASSLDRGLETQYF. The CDR3 DNA reads TGTGCCAGCAGTTTAGACAGGGGGCTGGAGACCCAGTACTTC.

This clone was observed once. The rearrangement uses TRBV5-1 and TRBJ2-5, with D possibly matching TRBD1 (5 bases). The CDR3 has 16 residues. V was pared by 0 bases and J by 1 base, with 13 bases between. The germline gives CDR1 SGHRS, CDR2 YFSETQ. The CDR3 DNA reads TGCGCCAGCAGCTTGGATGGGCGTGGGGCCCAAGAGACCCAGTACTTC. Translated, it gives CASSLDGRGAQETQYF.

This clone has only a few counts. This rearrangement joins TRBV7-9 to TRBJ2-7; D is uncertain. Germline CDR1 is SEHNR and CDR2 is FQNEAQ (reference sequence). The V end was cut by 8 bases, the J end by 3 bases, with 8 bases between. The CDR3 is 11 amino acids. The CDR3 DNA reads as TGTGCCAGCGGGCTCGGCTACGAGCAGTACTTC. As protein: CASGLGYEQYF.

The J gene is TRBJ2-1, the V gene TRBV14; perhaps TRBD2 as D (6 bases). The CDR3 covers 12 residues. Germline CDR1 is SGHDN and CDR2 is FVKESK. Deletions cut 2 bases from V and 9 bases from J, with 8 bases between. Written as DNA, the CDR3 is TGTGCCAGCAGCCAACATAGCGGTGAGCAGTTCTTC. Translating gives CASSQHSGEQFF. The full variable domain, in which reference TRBV14 and TRBJ2-1 provide the parts outside the CDR3, is EAGVTQFPSHSVIEKGQTVTLRCDPISGHDNLYWYRRVMGKEIKFLLHFVKESKQDESGMPNNRFLAERTGGTYSTLKVQPAELEDSGVYFCASSQHSGEQFFGPGTRLTVL.

The V call is TRBV19, the J call TRBJ2-1, with 13 bases that match TRBD2. From germline, CDR1 is LNHDA and CDR2 SQIVND (reference sequence). The CDR3 consists of 18 residues. Trimming at V came to 3 bases and at J to 0 bases, leaving 5 bases not matched to a gene. CDR3 DNA sequence: TGTGCCAGTAGTATGAGGGGGACTAGCGGGATCTCCTACAATGAGCAGTTCTTC. It translates to CASSMRGTSGISYNEQFF.

The chain carries TRBV19 and TRBJ1-4; D is unresolved. The CDR3 is made up of 15 amino acids. CDR1 LNHDA and CDR2 SQIVND come from the germline V gene (reference sequence). The V end lost 6 bases, the J end lost 0 bases, and 11 bases lay between the germline ends. CDR3 DNA sequence: TGTGCCAGTAGGCCCCTCGGTGCAACTAATGAAAAACTGTTTTTT. Protein product: CASRPLGATNEKLFF.

The rearrangement uses TRBV5-4 and TRBJ1-3; no firm D call. CDR3 length: 15 residues. Looked up from germline, CDR1 is SGHNT and CDR2 is YYREEE (reference sequence). The ends were cut back, 0 bases at V and 0 bases at J, with 7 bases in the middle. CDR3 coding DNA: TGTGCCAGCAGCTTGGTCGGGAGCTCTGGAAACACCATATATTTT. Encoded protein: CASSLVGSSGNTIYF. Combining the CDR3 with reference TRBV5-4 and TRBJ1-3 gives the whole variable domain ETGVTQSPTHLIKTRGQQVTLRCSSQSGHNTVSWYQQALGQGPQFIFQYYREEENGRGNFPPRFSGLQFPNYSSELNVNALELDDSALYLCASSLVGSSGNTIYFGEGSWLTVV.

This rearrangement joins TRBV19 to TRBJ2-5, with D possibly being TRBD1 (6 bases). V was cut by 1 base and J by 3 bases, with 15 bases left in between. The germline gives CDR1 LNHDA, CDR2 SQIVND (reference sequence). This CDR3 has 16 amino acids. In DNA, the CDR3 is TGTGCCAGTAGTATAGGGGACATTTGGCCGAAAGAGACCCAGTACTTC. Translating it yields CASSIGDIWPKETQYF.

V usage is TRBV9 and J usage is TRBJ2-3; 15 positions agree with TRBD2. Germline CDR1 is SGDLS and CDR2 is YYNGEE. This CDR3 spans 18 amino acids. V was pared by 0 bases and J by 6 bases, with 8 bases of the junction left unmatched. CDR3 sequence (DNA): TGTGCCAGCAGCGTAGGGGGGGGGACTAGCGGGAGGTACGATACGCAGTATTTT. Protein: CASSVGGGTSGRYDTQYF.